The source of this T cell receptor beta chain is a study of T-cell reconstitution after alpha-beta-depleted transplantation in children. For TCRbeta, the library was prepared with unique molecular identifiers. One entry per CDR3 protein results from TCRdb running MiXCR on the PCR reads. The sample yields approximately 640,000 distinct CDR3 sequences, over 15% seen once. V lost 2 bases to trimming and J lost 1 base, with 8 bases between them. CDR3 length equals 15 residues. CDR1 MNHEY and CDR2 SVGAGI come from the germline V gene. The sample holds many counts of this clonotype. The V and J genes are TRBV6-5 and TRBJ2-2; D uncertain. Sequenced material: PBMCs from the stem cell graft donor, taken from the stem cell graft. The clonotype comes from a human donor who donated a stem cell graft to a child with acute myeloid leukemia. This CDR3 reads CASSYIQVNTGELFF. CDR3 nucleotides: TGTGCCAGCAGTTACATCCAGGTGAACACCGGGGAGCTGTTTTTT.